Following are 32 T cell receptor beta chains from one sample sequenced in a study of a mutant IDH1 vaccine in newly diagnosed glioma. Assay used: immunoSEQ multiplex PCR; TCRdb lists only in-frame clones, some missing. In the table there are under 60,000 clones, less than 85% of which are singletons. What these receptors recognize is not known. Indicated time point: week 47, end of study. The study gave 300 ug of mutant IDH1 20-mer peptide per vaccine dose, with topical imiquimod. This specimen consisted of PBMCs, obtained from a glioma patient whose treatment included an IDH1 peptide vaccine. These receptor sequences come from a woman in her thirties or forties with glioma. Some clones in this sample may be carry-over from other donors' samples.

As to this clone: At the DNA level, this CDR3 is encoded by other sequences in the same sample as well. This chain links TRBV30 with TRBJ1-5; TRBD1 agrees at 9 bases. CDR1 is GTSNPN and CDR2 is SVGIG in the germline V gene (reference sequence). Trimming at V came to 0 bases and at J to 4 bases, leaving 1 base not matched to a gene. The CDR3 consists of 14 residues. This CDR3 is CAWSVGTGNQPQHF. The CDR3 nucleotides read TGTGCCTGGAGTGTAGGGACAGGGAATCAGCCCCAGCATTTT. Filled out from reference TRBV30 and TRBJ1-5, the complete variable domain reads SQTIHQWPATLVQPVGSPLSLECTVEGTSNPNLYWYRQAAGRGLQLLFYSVGIGQISSEVPQNLSASRPQDRQFILSSKKLLLSDSGFYLCAWSVGTGNQPQHFGDGTRLSIL.

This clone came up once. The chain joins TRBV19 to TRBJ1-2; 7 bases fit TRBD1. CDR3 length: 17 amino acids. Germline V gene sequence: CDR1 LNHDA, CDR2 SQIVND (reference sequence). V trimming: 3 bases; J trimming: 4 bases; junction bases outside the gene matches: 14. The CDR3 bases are TGTGCCAGTAGTATCTATACAGGGGAGGGTTTAAGCTATGGCTACACCTTC. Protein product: CASSIYTGEGLSYGYTF. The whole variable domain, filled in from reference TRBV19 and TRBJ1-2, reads DGGITQSPKYLFRKEGQNVTLSCEQNLNHDAMYWYRQDPGQGLRLIYYSQIVNDFQKGDIAEGYSVSREKKESFPLTVTSAQKNPTAFYLCASSIYTGEGLSYGYTFGSGTRLTVV.

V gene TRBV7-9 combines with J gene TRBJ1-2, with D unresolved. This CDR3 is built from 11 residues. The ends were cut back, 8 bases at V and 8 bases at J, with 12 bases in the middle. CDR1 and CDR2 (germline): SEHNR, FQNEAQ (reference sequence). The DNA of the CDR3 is TGTGCCAGCTTCCAGGAGTTAGGCTACACCTTC. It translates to CASFQELGYTF.

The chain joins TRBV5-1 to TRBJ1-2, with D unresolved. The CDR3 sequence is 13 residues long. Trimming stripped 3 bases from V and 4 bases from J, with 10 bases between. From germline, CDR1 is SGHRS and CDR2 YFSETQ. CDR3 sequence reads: CASSSQHSYGYTF. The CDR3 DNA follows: TGCGCCAGCAGCTCCCAACATTCCTATGGCTACACCTTC.

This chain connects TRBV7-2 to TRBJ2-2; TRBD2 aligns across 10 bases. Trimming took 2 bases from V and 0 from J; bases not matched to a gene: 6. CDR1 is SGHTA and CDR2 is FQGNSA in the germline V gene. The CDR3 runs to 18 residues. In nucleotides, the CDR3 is TGTGCCAGCAGCTTATCAATTAGCGGGGGGTCGAACACCGGGGAGCTGTTTTTT. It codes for CASSLSISGGSNTGELFF.

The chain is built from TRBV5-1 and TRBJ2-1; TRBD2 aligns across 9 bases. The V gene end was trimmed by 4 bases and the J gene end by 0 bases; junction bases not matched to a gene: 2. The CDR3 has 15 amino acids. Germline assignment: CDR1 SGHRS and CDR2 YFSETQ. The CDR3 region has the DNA TGCGCCAGCAGCCTAGCGGGGAGCTCCTACAATGAGCAGTTCTTC. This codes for CASSLAGSSYNEQFF.

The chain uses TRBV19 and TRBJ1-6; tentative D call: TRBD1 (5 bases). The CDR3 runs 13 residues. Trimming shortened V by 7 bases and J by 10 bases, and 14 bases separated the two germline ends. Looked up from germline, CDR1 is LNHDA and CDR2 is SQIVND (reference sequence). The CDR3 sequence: CASMRRENSPLHF. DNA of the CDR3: TGTGCCAGTATGCGCAGGGAAAACTCACCCCTCCACTTT.

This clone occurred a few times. The chain's CDR3 is CASRPGVGRVAFF. CDR3 sequence (DNA): TGTGCCAGCAGACCCGGGGTGGGTCGCGTAGCTTTCTTT. V gene TRBV7-9 combines with J gene TRBJ1-1; D gene uncertain. The length of the CDR3 is 13 residues. V was cut by 6 bases and J by 10 bases, with 18 bases left in between. CDR1 SEHNR and CDR2 FQNEAQ come from the germline V gene (reference sequence).

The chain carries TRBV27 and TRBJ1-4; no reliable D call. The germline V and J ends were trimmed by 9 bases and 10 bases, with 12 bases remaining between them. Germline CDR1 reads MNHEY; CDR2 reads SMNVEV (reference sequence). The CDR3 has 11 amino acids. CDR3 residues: CASGPQGKLFF. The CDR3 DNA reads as TGTGCCAGTGGGCCACAAGGAAAACTGTTTTTT.

The CDR3 spells CASRQGQGGNSPLHF. The DNA of the CDR3 is TGTGCCAGCAGGCAGGGACAGGGAGGGAATTCACCCCTCCACTTT. This sequence joins TRBV6-5 and TRBJ1-6; 9 bases line up with TRBD1. Germline loops: CDR1 MNHEY, CDR2 SVGAGI. This CDR3 spans 15 amino acids. The V segment lost 6 bases and the J segment 7 bases; nucleotides outside the gene matches: 7.

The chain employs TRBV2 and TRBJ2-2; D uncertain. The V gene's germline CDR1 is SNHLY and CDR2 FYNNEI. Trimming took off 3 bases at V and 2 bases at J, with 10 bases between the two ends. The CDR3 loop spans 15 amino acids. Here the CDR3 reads CASSDLRPNTGELFF. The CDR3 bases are TGTGCCAGCAGTGATCTTAGACCTAACACCGGGGAGCTGTTTTTT.

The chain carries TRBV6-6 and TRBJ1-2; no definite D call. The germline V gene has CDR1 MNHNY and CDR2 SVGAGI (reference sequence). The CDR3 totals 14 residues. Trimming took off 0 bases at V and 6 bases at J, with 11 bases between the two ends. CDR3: CASSYSSQMDGYTF. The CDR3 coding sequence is TGTGCCAGCAGTTACTCATCCCAAATGGATGGCTACACCTTC.

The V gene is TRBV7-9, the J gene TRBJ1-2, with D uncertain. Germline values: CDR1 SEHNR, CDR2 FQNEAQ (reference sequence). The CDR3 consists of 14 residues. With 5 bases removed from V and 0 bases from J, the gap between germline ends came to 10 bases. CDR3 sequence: CASSPGEPNYGYTF. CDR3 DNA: TGTGCCAGCAGCCCCGGGGAGCCTAACTATGGCTACACCTTC. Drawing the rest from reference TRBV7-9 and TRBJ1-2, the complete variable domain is DTGVSQNPRHKITKRGQNVTFRCDPISEHNRLYWYRQTLGQGPEFLTYFQNEAQLEKSRLLSDRFSAERPKGSFSTLEIQRTEQGDSAMYLCASSPGEPNYGYTFGSGTRLTVV.

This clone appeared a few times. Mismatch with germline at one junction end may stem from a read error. CDR3 sequence reads: CASSPDTVF. In nucleotides, the CDR3 is TGTGCCAGCTCACCAGATACCGTCTTT. The chain is built from TRBV18 and TRBJ1-1; D remains ambiguous. This CDR3 has 9 residues. Germline assignment: CDR1 KGHSH and CDR2 LQKENI.

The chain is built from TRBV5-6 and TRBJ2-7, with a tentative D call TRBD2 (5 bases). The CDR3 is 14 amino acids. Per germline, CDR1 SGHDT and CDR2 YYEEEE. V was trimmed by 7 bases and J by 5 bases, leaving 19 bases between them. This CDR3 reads CASAASGPGNEQYF. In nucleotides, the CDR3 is TGTGCCAGCGCTGCTTCCGGTCCCGGGAACGAGCAGTACTTC.

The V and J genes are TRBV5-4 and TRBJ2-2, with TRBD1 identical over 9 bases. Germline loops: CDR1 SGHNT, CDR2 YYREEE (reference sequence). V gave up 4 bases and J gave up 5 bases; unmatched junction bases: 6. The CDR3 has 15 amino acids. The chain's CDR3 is CASSLRTGVTGELFF. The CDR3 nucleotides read TGTGCCAGCAGCCTGCGGACAGGGGTGACCGGGGAGCTGTTTTTT.

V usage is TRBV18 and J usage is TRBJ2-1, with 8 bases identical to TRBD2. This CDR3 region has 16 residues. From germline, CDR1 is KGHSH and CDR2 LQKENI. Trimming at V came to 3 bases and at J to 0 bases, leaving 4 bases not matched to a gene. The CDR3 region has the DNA TGTGCCAGCTCACCGAGCGGGGGAAGCTCCTACAATGAGCAGTTCTTC. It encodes CASSPSGGSSYNEQFF.

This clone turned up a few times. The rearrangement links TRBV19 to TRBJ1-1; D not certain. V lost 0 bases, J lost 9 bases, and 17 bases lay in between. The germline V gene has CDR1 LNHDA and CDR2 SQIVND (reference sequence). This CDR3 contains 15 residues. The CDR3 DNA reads TGTGCCAGTAGTATAGATCGGGGTTCCGGGGAGAAAGCTTTCTTT. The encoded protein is CASSIDRGSGEKAFF.

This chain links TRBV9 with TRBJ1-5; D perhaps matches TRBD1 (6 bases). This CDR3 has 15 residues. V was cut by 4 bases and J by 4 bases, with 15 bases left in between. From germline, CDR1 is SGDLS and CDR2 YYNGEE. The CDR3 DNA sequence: TGTGCCAGCAGCCCGGGACACCAGGAGAATCAGCCCCAGCATTTT. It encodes CASSPGHQENQPQHF.

For the CDR3, the DNA is TGTGCCTGGAGTCTAGGGACAGGGGACGAGCAGTACTTC. Translated: CAWSLGTGDEQYF. This chain connects TRBV30 to TRBJ2-7; the match to TRBD1 covers 10 bases. Germline trimming cut 2 bases from V and 5 bases from J; bases unmatched to any gene: 3. CDR1 GTSNPN and CDR2 SVGIG come from the germline V gene (reference sequence). This CDR3 comprises 13 residues. Drawing the rest from reference TRBV30 and TRBJ2-7, the complete variable domain is SQTIHQWPATLVQPVGSPLSLECTVEGTSNPNLYWYRQAAGRGLQLLFYSVGIGQISSEVPQNLSASRPQDRQFILSSKKLLLSDSGFYLCAWSLGTGDEQYFGPGTRLTVT.

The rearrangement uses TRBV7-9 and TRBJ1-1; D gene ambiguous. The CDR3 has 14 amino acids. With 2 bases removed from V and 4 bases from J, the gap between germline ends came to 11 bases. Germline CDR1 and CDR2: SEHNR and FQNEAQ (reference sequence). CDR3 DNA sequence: TGTGCCAGCAGCTTAACGGCGGCGGTCACTGAAGCTTTCTTT. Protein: CASSLTAAVTEAFF.

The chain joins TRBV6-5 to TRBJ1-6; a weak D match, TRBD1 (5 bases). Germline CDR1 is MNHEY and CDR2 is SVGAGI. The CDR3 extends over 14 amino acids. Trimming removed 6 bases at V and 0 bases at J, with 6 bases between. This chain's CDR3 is CASRQGSYNSPLHF. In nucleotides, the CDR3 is TGTGCCAGCAGGCAGGGCTCCTATAATTCACCCCTCCACTTT.

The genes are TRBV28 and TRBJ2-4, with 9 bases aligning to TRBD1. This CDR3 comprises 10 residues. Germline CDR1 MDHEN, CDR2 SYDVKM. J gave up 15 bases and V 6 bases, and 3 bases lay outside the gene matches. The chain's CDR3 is CASSGQGLYF. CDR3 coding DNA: TGTGCCAGCAGCGGACAGGGGCTGTACTTC.

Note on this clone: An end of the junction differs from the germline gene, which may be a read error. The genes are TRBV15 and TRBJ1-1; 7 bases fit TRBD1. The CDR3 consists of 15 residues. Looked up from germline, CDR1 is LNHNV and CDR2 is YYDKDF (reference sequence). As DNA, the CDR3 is TGTGCCACCAGCAGCGTAGACAGGGTGAAAACTGAAGCTTTCTTT. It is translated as CATSSVDRVKTEAFF.

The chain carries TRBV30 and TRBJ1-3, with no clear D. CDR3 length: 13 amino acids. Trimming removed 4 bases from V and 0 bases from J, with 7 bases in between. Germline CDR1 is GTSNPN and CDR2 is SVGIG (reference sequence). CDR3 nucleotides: TGTGCCTGGATGGGAGACTCTGGAAACACCATATATTTT. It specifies CAWMGDSGNTIYF.

The CDR3 region is CAWTLGPTNTEAFF. The DNA for the CDR3 is TGTGCCTGGACTCTGGGACCTACGAACACTGAAGCTTTCTTT. The chain combines TRBV30 with TRBJ1-1, with D perhaps matching TRBD1 (5 bases). Germline CDR1 GTSNPN, CDR2 SVGIG (reference sequence). This CDR3 spans 14 amino acids. V shed 4 bases and J shed 1 base, with 13 bases lying between them.

CDR3 coding DNA: TGTGCCAGCAGCCGAGGGGACCCTACCACCTCCTACTATGGCTACACCTTC. Its translation is CASSRGDPTTSYYGYTF. V and J are TRBV6-4 and TRBJ1-2; D perhaps matches TRBD1 (5 bases). Per the germline V gene, CDR1 is MRHNA and CDR2 is SNTAGT. The V gene lost 6 bases and the J gene lost 3 bases, with 23 bases spanning the gap. The CDR3 length is 17 residues.

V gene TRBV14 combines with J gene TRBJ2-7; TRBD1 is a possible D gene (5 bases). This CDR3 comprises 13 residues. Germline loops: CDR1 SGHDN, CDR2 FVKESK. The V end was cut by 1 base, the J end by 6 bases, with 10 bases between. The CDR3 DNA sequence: TGTGCCAGCAGCCAAGGGGGTGGGGCCGAGCAGTACTTC. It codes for CASSQGGGAEQYF.

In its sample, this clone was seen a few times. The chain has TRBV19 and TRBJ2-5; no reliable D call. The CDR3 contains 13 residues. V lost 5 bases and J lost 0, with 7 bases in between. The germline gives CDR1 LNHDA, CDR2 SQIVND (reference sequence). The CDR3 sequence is CASSRSYQETQYF. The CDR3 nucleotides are TGTGCCAGTAGTCGGAGTTACCAAGAGACCCAGTACTTC.

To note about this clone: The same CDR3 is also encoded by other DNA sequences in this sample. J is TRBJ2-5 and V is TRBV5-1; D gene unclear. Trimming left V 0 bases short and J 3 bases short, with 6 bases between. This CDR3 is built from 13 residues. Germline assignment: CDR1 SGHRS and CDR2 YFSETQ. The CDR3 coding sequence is TGCGCCAGCAGCTTGGGAGGTGAAGAGACCCAGTACTTC. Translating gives CASSLGGEETQYF.

This CDR3 is CASSRTGTTGELFF. CDR3 in DNA: TGTGCCAGCAGCCGAACAGGGACTACCGGGGAGCTGTTTTTT. The chain carries TRBV6-1 and TRBJ2-2, with D perhaps given as TRBD1 or TRBD2 (6 bases each). Germline assignment: CDR1 MNHNS and CDR2 SASEGT. Trimming stripped 6 bases from V and 5 bases from J, with 13 bases between. The CDR3 has 14 amino acids.

The CDR3 sequence: CASSQQQGAKGGELFF. The CDR3 DNA is TGCGCCAGCAGCCAACAACAGGGGGCCAAAGGCGGGGAGCTGTTTTTT. The chain joins TRBV4-1 to TRBJ2-2; 9 bases line up with TRBD1. The CDR3 extends over 16 amino acids. V lost 2 bases to trimming and J lost 7 bases; unmatched junction nucleotides: 8. Germline V gives CDR1 MGHRA, CDR2 YSYEKL.